This entry concerns a single T cell receptor beta chain. Antigen unknown. The data derive from a study of T cell repertoires in cytomegalovirus infection. On the study more broadly: Selection of CMV epitopes for the study included recently identified HLA-C-restricted and well-studied HLA-B-restricted ones. Public TCR beta signatures provided an indication of both CMV infection and a matching HLA type. Overall study results and limits: HLA-C-restricted TCR beta clonotypes specific for CMV led the ex vivo response.

V gave up 6 bases and J gave up 6 bases, with 17 bases separating them. The germline CDR1 and CDR2 sequences are MNHNY and SVGAGI (reference sequence). This CDR3 region has 14 residues. Using its own MiXCR run on the reads, TCRdb lists one record per CDR3 protein. The sample has tens of thousands of distinct CDR3 sequences, about a fifth seen once. Sequencing used CD8+ T cells from cultured PBMCs, obtained from culture after CMV antigen stimulation. This clonotype was sampled from a human donor in good health (CMV status not recorded). Some clones in this sample may be carry-over from other donors' samples. The rearrangement joins TRBV6-6 to TRBJ1-2; TRBD1 might be the D (6 bases). The CDR3 is CASSDGGAGNGYTF. The DNA for the CDR3 is TGTGCCAGCAGCGATGGGGGGGCTGGGAATGGCTACACCTTC.